This T cell receptor (beta chain) was sequenced for a study of T cell responses to AZD1222 COVID-19 vaccine. Findings of the study overall: Vaccination with two AZD1222 doses was followed by a rise in Spike-specific TCR breadth and depth. At baseline, just a handful of AZD1222 recipients tested seropositive.

As for this clone: The antigen remains undetermined.

Measured with immunoSEQ multiplex PCR; TCRdb has only the in-frame clones, and not every one. The table records tens of thousands of clones, approximately 89% of them present only once. The source material was peripheral blood, sampled on day 0 of AZD1222 vaccination. This receptor was obtained from an adult in good health.

For the CDR3, the DNA is TGTGCCAGCAGGCTAAGACGAGAGACCCAGTACTTC. Protein sequence: CASRLRRETQYF. This sequence joins TRBV12-3 or TRBV12-4 and TRBJ2-5; unclear D gene. The length of the CDR3 is 12 residues. The V gene lost 6 bases and the J gene lost 4 bases, with 9 bases spanning the gap.